This T cell receptor (beta chain) derives from a study of blood T cells in healthy people across ages. Overall study findings and caveats: Unsorted PBMCs prevented conclusive naive versus antigen-experienced comparison.

A J-beta primer mix and a sample-barcoded 5' primer were used in a second PCR of roughly 7 to 12 cycles. TCRdb fed the 5' RACE reads into MiXCR, producing one record per CDR3 protein. The profile covers approximately 800,000 distinct CDR3 sequences, with 35% to 50% appearing a single time and 15% to 20% taken by the ten largest. Note on this clonotype: Its target is unknown.

With 6 bases removed from V and 6 bases from J, the gap between germline ends came to 11 bases. CDR1 SQVTM and CDR2 ANQGSEA come from the germline V gene. The CDR3 has 11 amino acids. This chain links TRBV29-1 with TRBJ1-1; D possibly corresponds to TRBD1 (5 bases). The sequenced sample consisted of blood. This receptor was identified in an elderly man in good health. CDR3 DNA sequence: TGCAGCGTGATGACGACAGCTGAAGCTTTCTTT. It is translated as CSVMTTAEAFF.